This TCR beta chain was identified in a study of shared clonotypes between healthy human individuals. Study outcomes and limitations: Generation probabilities of non-shared clonotypes were lower (relative to those shared by all four donors).

The repertoire was sequenced with immunoSEQ multiplex PCR; TCRdb's copy has only in-frame clones and lacks some. The sample consists of some 2 million clones, approximately 95% of them appearing once. Worth noting for this clone: No antigen is known for it.

V lost 2 bases to trimming and J lost 7 bases; unmatched junction nucleotides: 4. There are 13 residues in the CDR3. Germline CDR1 MGHRA, CDR2 YSYEKL. CD8 cells classed as naive were CD45RO-negative and positively selected for CCR7, excluding terminally differentiated effector memory CD45RA+ cells. The TCR originated in a man in his late teens or twenties in good health. The V gene is TRBV4-1, the J gene TRBJ2-7, with 8 bases aligning to TRBD1. The sequencing input was naive CD8+ T cells sorted from blood. The CDR3 region is CASSQRQGLEQYF. CDR3 nucleotide sequence: TGCGCCAGCAGCCAAAGACAGGGGCTTGAGCAGTACTTC.